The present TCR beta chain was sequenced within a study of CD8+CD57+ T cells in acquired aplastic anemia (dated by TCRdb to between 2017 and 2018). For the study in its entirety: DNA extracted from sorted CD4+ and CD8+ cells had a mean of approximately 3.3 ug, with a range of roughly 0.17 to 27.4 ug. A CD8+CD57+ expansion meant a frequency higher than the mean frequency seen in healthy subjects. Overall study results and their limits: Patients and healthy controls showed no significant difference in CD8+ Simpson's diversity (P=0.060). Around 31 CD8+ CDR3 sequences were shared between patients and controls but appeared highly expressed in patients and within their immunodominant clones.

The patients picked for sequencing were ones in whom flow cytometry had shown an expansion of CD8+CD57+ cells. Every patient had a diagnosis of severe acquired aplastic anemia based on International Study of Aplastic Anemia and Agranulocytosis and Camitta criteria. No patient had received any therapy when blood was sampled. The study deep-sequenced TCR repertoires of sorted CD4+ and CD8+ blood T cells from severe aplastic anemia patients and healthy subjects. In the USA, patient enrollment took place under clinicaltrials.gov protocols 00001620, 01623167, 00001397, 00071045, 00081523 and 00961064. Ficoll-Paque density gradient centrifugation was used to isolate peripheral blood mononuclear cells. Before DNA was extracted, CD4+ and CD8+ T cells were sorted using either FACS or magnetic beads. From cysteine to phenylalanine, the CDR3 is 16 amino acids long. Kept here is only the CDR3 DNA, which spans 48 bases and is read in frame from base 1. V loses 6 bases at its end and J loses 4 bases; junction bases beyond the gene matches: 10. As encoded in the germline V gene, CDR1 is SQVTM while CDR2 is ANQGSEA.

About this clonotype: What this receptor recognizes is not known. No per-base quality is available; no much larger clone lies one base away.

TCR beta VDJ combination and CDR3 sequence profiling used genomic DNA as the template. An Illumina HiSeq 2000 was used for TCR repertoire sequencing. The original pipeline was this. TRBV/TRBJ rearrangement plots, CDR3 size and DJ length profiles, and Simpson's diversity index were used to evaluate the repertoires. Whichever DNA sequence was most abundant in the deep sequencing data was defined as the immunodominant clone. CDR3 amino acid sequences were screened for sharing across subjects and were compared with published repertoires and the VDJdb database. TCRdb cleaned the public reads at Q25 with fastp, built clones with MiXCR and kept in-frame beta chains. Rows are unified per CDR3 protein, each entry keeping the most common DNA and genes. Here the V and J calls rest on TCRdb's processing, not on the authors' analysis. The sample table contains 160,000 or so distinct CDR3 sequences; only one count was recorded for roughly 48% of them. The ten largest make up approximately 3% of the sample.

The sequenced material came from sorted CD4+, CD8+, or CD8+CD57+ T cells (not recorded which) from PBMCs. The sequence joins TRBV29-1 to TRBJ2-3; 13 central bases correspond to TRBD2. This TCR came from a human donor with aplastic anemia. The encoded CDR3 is CSVKLAGGASADTQYF. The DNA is TGCAGCGTCAAACTAGCGGGAGGGGCTAGCGCAGATACGCAGTATTTT.